A selection of T cell receptor beta chains follows, all from one sample in a study of human T cells and chemical hapten exposure. TCRdb reprocessed the RACE reads via MiXCR and lists one record per CDR3 protein. The sample consists of around 130,000 distinct CDR3 sequences, roughly 10% of them appearing once. The sequenced sample was whole blood, obtained in connection with sensitization to the hapten diphenylcyclopropenone (DPC). These TCRs come from a woman between 45 and 65 years old with alopecia areata. Some clones in this sample may be carry-over from other donors' samples. Both conserved end residues are part of each CDR3. D genes are given only for firm matches. Clone size is stated in some rows and not others, as once, few, many or a class when expanded.

TRBJ2-7 | many | NA | TRBV10-3 | CAIRPTTSYEQYF | TGTGCCATCAGGCCTACTACCTCCTACGAGCAGTACTTC
TRBJ2-1 | NA | TRBD2 | TRBV12-3/TRBV12-4 | CASSLAAGGSYNEQFF | TGTGCCAGCAGTTTAGCAGCGGGAGGCTCCTACAATGAGCAGTTCTTC
TRBJ1-5 | many | TRBD1 | TRBV15 | CATSTDRGNNQPQHF | TGTGCCACCAGCACGGACAGGGGGAACAATCAGCCCCAGCATTTT
TRBJ2-3 | few | TRBD2 | TRBV9 | CASSVGGLAGAGTDTQYF | TGTGCCAGCAGCGTAGGGGGACTAGCGGGGGCCGGCACAGATACGCAGTATTTT
TRBJ2-7 | few | TRBD2 | TRBV20-1 | CSARAGGHEQYF | TGCAGTGCTAGAGCGGGAGGCCACGAGCAGTACTTC
TRBJ2-3 | NA | TRBD1 | TRBV11-2 | CASSLDRGGLTDTQYF | TGTGCCAGCAGCTTAGATCGAGGGGGCCTCACAGATACGCAGTATTTT
TRBJ2-2 | NA | TRBD2 | TRBV4-1 | CASRGGQPGELFF | TGCGCCAGCCGGGGGGGTCAACCCGGGGAGCTGTTTTTT
TRBJ1-5 | few | NA | TRBV20-1 | CSARTAGSQPQHF | TGCAGTGCTAGGACGGCAGGGAGTCAGCCCCAGCATTTT
TRBJ2-7 | many | TRBD2 | TRBV29-1 | CSVGTSGSLYEQYF | TGCAGCGTTGGAACTAGCGGGAGTCTGTACGAGCAGTACTTC
TRBJ2-2 | NA | NA | TRBV10-1 | CATMERTTGELFF | TGCGCCACGATGGAGCGGACTACCGGGGAGCTGTTTTTT
TRBJ2-3 | NA | NA | TRBV29-1 | CSVSRSDTQYF | TGCAGCGTGAGCCGATCAGATACGCAGTATTTT
TRBJ1-6 | once | TRBD1 | TRBV20-1 | CSAPDRANSPLHF | TGCAGTGCTCCCGACAGGGCCAATTCACCCCTCCACTTT
TRBJ2-1 | few | NA | TRBV2 | CASSEGRGRTNEQFF | TGTGCCAGCAGTGAAGGTCGGGGGCGGACGAATGAGCAGTTCTTC